Listed here is a single T cell receptor beta chain. Per the original data handling: The authors estimated nucleated cell counts from reference gene primer amplification. Produced via immunoSEQ multiplex PCR; TCRdb's table is partial and in-frame only. The DNA gave D and trimming, while V, J and clone size come from that table. The top ten clones hold around 1.1% of a sample with around 380,000 clones, 70% to 85% of them seen once. The sample belongs to a study of blood T cell repertoires in COVID-19. Study at large: Samples of COVID-19 (acute and convalescent) were obtained from the United States, Italy and Spain. T cells, B-cell-depleted T cells, or PBMCs supplied cDNA or gDNA.

The CDR3 has 16 amino acids. The V gene's germline CDR1 is LGHDT and CDR2 YNNKEL (reference sequence). The V gene end was trimmed by 0 bases and the J gene end by 5 bases; junction bases not matched to a gene: 4. The TCR sequence derives from a human donor with acute or convalescent COVID-19. The donor label of this sample is uncertain. The gene calls are TRBV3-1 (or the pseudogene TRBV3-2) and TRBJ2-3; 11 nucleotides match TRBD1. The sequencing sample was made of peripheral blood. The CDR3 bases are TGTGCCAGCAGCCAAGAAGGACAGGGGGCAAGAGATACGCAGTATTTT. This encodes CASSQEGQGARDTQYF.